Listed here is a single TCR beta chain. Prior to thyroid surgery, none of the patients had received any treatment. This sample is part of a study of metastatic and nonmetastatic thyroid tumors. Study-wide background: A comparison of repertoires was made across blood and tumor or nodule tissue from malignant and benign thyroid patients.

After removal of 8 bases from V and 6 bases from J, the junction contained 7 bases not matched to a gene. The CDR3 is 13 residues long. Germline loops: CDR1 SGHRS, CDR2 YFSETQ. Original processing methods: CDR3 differences across clinicopathological groups were used to build a distant-metastasis classifier for papillary thyroid cancer. TCRdb re-called the PCR reads through MiXCR. Clone size and V and J calls follow TCRdb, not the original study. The data contain 7,000 to 9,500 clones, approximately 33% of them singletons. The specimen was tumor tissue. The sequence came from a female donor with papillary thyroid cancer or a benign thyroid nodule (not recorded which). Some clones in this sample may be carry-over from other donors' samples. The chain links TRBV5-1 to TRBJ1-2, with 10 nucleotides matching TRBD1. This chain's CDR3 is CASGTGATNGYTF. DNA for the CDR3: TGCGCCAGTGGGACAGGGGCAACTAATGGCTACACCTTC.